These T cell receptor beta chains were read from a single sample in a study of beta chain features in type 1 diabetes. The repertoire was sequenced with immunoSEQ multiplex PCR; TCRdb's copy has only in-frame clones and lacks some. Found here are roughly 730,000 clones, roughly an eighth of them singletons; the top ten hold approximately 0.021%. Material: naive CD4+ T cells from blood. The source is a man younger than 35 with type 1 diabetes. Both conserved end residues are part of each CDR3. Fields, in order: CDR3 protein, CDR3 DNA, J gene, clone size, V gene, D gene. A D gene is named only where the DNA matches it firmly. Clone size, where shown, is once, few, many, or a class for clones that have expanded.

CASTVYGVGGYTF	TGTGCCAGTACTGTGTACGGAGTAGGGGGCTACACCTTC	TRBJ1-2	-	TRBV19	-
CASSPPEIIYREVEQFF	TGTGCCAGCTCACCACCGGAAATCATTTACAGGGAGGTTGAGCAGTTCTTC	TRBJ2-1	-	TRBV18	-
CASSFGGGRRVNTEAFF	TGTGCCAGCAGCTTCGGGGGCGGGCGACGGGTGAACACTGAAGCTTTCTTT	TRBJ1-1	-	TRBV7-9	-
CASSTDPPGLWGDGELFF	TGTGCCAGTAGTACCGACCCCCCTGGCTTGTGGGGGGACGGGGAGCTGTTTTTT	TRBJ2-2	few	TRBV19	-
CASTRQGPSTQYF	TGTGCCAGCACGCGACAGGGCCCTAGTACGCAGTATTTT	TRBJ2-3	few	TRBV7-9	TRBD1
CSVHIAGGPQETQYF	TGCAGCGTTCACATAGCGGGGGGGCCGCAAGAGACCCAGTACTTC	TRBJ2-5	few	TRBV29-1	TRBD2
CASSPALASSYNEQFF	TGTGCCAGCAGCCCCGCTTTAGCGAGCTCCTACAATGAGCAGTTCTTC	TRBJ2-1	few	TRBV7-6	-
CASSLGVRADTQYF	TGTGCCAGCAGCTTAGGCGTGAGGGCAGATACGCAGTATTTT	TRBJ2-3	-	TRBV11-3	-
CASGYRDRAYEQYF	TGTGCCAGCGGCTACCGGGACAGGGCCTACGAGCAGTACTTC	TRBJ2-7	few	TRBV2	TRBD1
CASSLFSVAEAFF	TGTGCCAGCAGCTTGTTCTCCGTTGCTGAAGCTTTCTTT	TRBJ1-1	few	TRBV5-4	-
CASNRDRGGETQYF	TGTGCCAGCAACCGGGACAGGGGAGGAGAGACCCAGTACTTC	TRBJ2-5	-	TRBV7-2	TRBD1
CASSLPSGEAFF	TGTGCCAGCAGTCTTCCGAGTGGTGAAGCTTTCTTT	TRBJ1-1	few	TRBV27	-
CASSEGVADLSPLHF	TGTGCCAGCAGTGAGGGGGTGGCAGACCTTTCACCCCTCCACTTT	TRBJ1-6	-	TRBV28	-
CASRQPGVSTYGYTF	TGTGCCAGCAGGCAACCTGGAGTCTCTACCTATGGCTACACCTTC	TRBJ1-2	-	TRBV6-5	-
CASSLTEGGETQYF	TGCGCCAGCAGCTTGACGGAGGGGGGTGAGACCCAGTACTTC	TRBJ2-5	-	TRBV5-1	-
CAWRPQGWTEAFF	TGTGCCTGGAGACCACAGGGATGGACTGAAGCTTTCTTT	TRBJ1-1	-	TRBV30	-
CASSLDTGTAYEQYF	TGTGCCAGCAGCTTAGATACAGGGACAGCCTACGAGCAGTACTTC	TRBJ2-7	few	TRBV7-9	TRBD1
CASSSEHPTGELFF	TGTGCCAGCAGTTCAGAGCATCCCACCGGGGAGCTGTTTTTT	TRBJ2-2	-	TRBV2	-
CASSYSGGYNQPQHF	TGTGCCAGCAGTTACTCCGGGGGATACAATCAGCCCCAGCATTTT	TRBJ1-5	few	TRBV6-5	-
CASSQTGTGGSQPQHF	TGCGCCAGCAGTCAGACCGGGACAGGGGGGTCTCAGCCCCAGCATTTT	TRBJ1-5	-	TRBV23-1	TRBD1
CTFGQGLDYGYTF	TGCACCTTTGGACAGGGTTTAGACTATGGCTACACCTTC	TRBJ1-2	-	TRBV29-1	TRBD1
CASSQGGEGLAFF	TGTGCCAGCAGCCAAGGGGGTGAGGGCTTGGCTTTCTTT	TRBJ1-1	few	TRBV4-2	-
CASSLTGANYGYTF	TGCGCCAGCAGCTTAACAGGAGCTAACTATGGCTACACCTTC	TRBJ1-2	few	TRBV5-1	-
CASSLGQGRANEQFF	TGTGCCAGCAGTTTGGGGCAGGGTAGGGCCAATGAGCAGTTCTTC	TRBJ2-1	few	TRBV7-2	-
CASSLVNPGELFF	TGTGCCAGCAGCTTAGTGAACCCCGGGGAGCTGTTTTTT	TRBJ2-2	-	TRBV11-1	-
CASSSLVSGNTIYF	TGTGCCAGCAGTTCCCTGGTTTCTGGAAACACCATATATTTT	TRBJ1-3	-	TRBV2	-
CASRSPSTDTQYF	TGTGCCAGCAGGTCACCTAGCACAGATACGCAGTATTTT	TRBJ2-3	-	TRBV7-2	-
CATSIWGPREQYF	TGTGCCACCAGCATATGGGGGCCGCGCGAGCAGTACTTC	TRBJ2-7	-	TRBV15	-
CASSMGRYSSNEQFF	TGTGCCAGTAGTATGGGCAGGTATTCTTCCAATGAGCAGTTCTTC	TRBJ2-1	few	TRBV19	-
CAWSVNSPSLF	TGTGCCTGGAGTGTCAATAGCCCATCCCTCTTC	TRBJ1-2	-	TRBV30	-
CASSSNGQGVLGYTF	TGTGCCAGCAGTTCTAATGGACAGGGGGTTCTAGGCTACACCTTC	TRBJ1-2	-	TRBV28	TRBD1
CASSVQTPGLNEQFF	TGTGCCAGTAGTGTTCAGACACCGGGCCTGAATGAGCAGTTCTTC	TRBJ2-1	few	TRBV19	-
CASSYSTGREQPQHF	TGTGCCAGCAGTTACTCGACAGGACGGGAACAGCCCCAGCATTTT	TRBJ1-5	-	TRBV6-5	-
CASSQEGQGASNNEQFF	TGCGCCAGCAGCCAAGAGGGACAGGGGGCATCCAACAATGAGCAGTTCTTC	TRBJ2-1	-	TRBV4-1	TRBD1
CASRGAGNSPLHF	TGTGCCAGCCGCGGGGCGGGTAATTCACCCCTCCACTTT	TRBJ1-6	few	TRBV2	-
CSVSPGDSLGYTF	TGCAGCGTCTCCCCGGGGGACAGTTTGGGCTACACCTTC	TRBJ1-2	few	TRBV29-1	TRBD1
CASSVGTTRIANYGYTF	TGTGCCAGCAGCGTCGGGACTACCAGAATAGCTAACTATGGCTACACCTTC	TRBJ1-2	-	TRBV9	-
CASSIGTVGQPQHF	TGTGCCAGCAGCATCGGGACGGTAGGTCAGCCCCAGCATTTT	TRBJ1-5	few	TRBV9	-
CASSAQAFTGSEGETQYF	TGTGCCAGCAGCGCTCAAGCCTTTACAGGGTCGGAGGGGGAGACCCAGTACTTC	TRBJ2-5	-	TRBV9	-
CASSLNPTAYEQYF	TGTGCCAGCAGCTTAAACCCGACAGCCTACGAGCAGTACTTC	TRBJ2-7	few	TRBV7-9	-
CASRTDGVPGTQYF	TGTGCCAGCAGGACTGACGGGGTCCCGGGGACCCAGTACTTC	TRBJ2-5	-	TRBV2	-
CASSPSGGYAGELFF	TGTGCCAGTAGTCCCTCAGGGGGCTACGCCGGGGAGCTGTTTTTT	TRBJ2-2	few	TRBV19	TRBD1
CAISDRNEQFF	TGTGCCATCAGTGACAGAAATGAGCAGTTCTTC	TRBJ2-1	few	TRBV10-3	-
CASSLAGGQETQYF	TGTGCCAGCAGCTTAGCGGGGGGGCAAGAGACCCAGTACTTC	TRBJ2-5	few	TRBV7-6	TRBD2
CATGTGGNYGYTF	TGTGCCACCGGGACAGGGGGCAACTATGGCTACACCTTC	TRBJ1-2	few	TRBV2	TRBD1
CASSPRAVGTYNEQFF	TGTGCCAGCAGCCCCAGGGCGGTTGGTACCTACAATGAGCAGTTCTTC	TRBJ2-1	-	TRBV7-9	-
CASVRGTEAFF	TGTGCCAGCGTTAGGGGGACTGAAGCTTTCTTT	TRBJ1-1	-	TRBV6-1	-